The 2 T cell receptor beta chains in this list originate from one sample, sequenced in a study of blood T cell repertoires in COVID-19. Sequencing was performed with immunoSEQ multiplex PCR; in TCRdb, only in-frame clones are kept and a portion is missing. The sample yields about 160,000 clones, 80% to 90% seen once. Specimen: peripheral blood. Receptor source: a woman between 50 and 59 years old with COVID-19, enrolled during active disease.

The rearrangement joins TRBV2 to TRBJ1-1, with D perhaps TRBD1 (6 bases). Looked up from germline, CDR1 is SNHLY and CDR2 is FYNNEI. CDR3 length equals 14 residues. V shed 2 bases and J shed 3 bases, with 10 bases lying between them. Here the CDR3 DNA reads TGTGCCAGCAGTGAACAGGGGCAGGACACTGAAGCTTTCTTT. Translating it yields CASSEQGQDTEAFF.

This chain uses TRBV6-5 with TRBJ2-1; perhaps TRBD2 as D (6 bases). The CDR3 is 16 residues long. V was shortened by 3 bases and J by 1 base, with 13 bases between the two germline ends. Germline V CDR1 and CDR2: MNHEY, SVGAGI. CDR3 in amino acids: CASSYGLATSYNEQFF. The DNA for the CDR3 is TGTGCCAGCAGTTATGGGCTAGCGACTTCCTACAATGAGCAGTTCTTC.